Listed below are T cell receptor beta chains from one sample, sequenced in a study of CD8+ T cells in alopecia areata. Profiled with immunoSEQ multiplex PCR; TCRdb holds only in-frame clones, not every one. Of over 80,000 clones listed, 44% are singletons. Sequenced material: CD8+ T cells sorted from blood, taken at week 24, from a patient treated with tofacitinib. Receptors originate from a human donor with alopecia areata. The CDR3 runs from the conserved cysteine through the conserved F or W. Each record gives: J gene, V gene, CDR3 protein.

>TRBJ1-1|TRBV11-2
CASSRGPVLRNTEAFF
>TRBJ1-2|TRBV5-1
CASSLDPTKGYTF
>TRBJ2-3|TRBV7-3
CASSPTSGIADTQYF
>TRBJ2-2|TRBV9
CASSPTSANTGELFF
>TRBJ2-3|TRBV2
CASRDPRGTDTQYF
>TRBJ2-1|TRBV23-1
CASSQGLRVHNEQFF
>TRBJ2-1|TRBV13
CASSSTTSGRLYNEQFF
>TRBJ1-4|TRBV9
CASSGDGGEKLFF
>TRBJ2-1|TRBV29-1
CSVTGTSPSYNEQFF
>TRBJ2-1|TRBV4-1
CASSSMSEQFF
>TRBJ2-2|TRBV6-6
CASSAGTGNTGELFF
>TRBJ1-5|TRBV19
CASTELALGAQPQHF
>TRBJ2-1|TRBV15
CATSSLRTGELYNEQFF
>TRBJ2-6|TRBV4-2
CASSQEARGISGANVLTF
>TRBJ2-5|TRBV13
CASSLGLAGRETQYF
>TRBJ2-5|TRBV4-1
CASSQDRLAGGSETQYF
>TRBJ2-7|TRBV6-1
CASSEGLAGSREQYF
>TRBJ2-2|TRBV6-1
CASTVGNTGELFF
>TRBJ2-1|TRBV19
CASSTSGRGYNEQFF
>TRBJ2-3|TRBV6-1
CASSEAVYRTTDTQYF
>TRBJ1-1|TRBV19
CASSLGANTEAFF
>TRBJ2-1|TRBV6-5
CASSYSGGRPHNEQFF
>TRBJ2-3|TRBV6-6
CASSLAGVLDTQYF
>TRBJ1-2|TRBV27
CASSINRVFGYTF
>TRBJ1-5|TRBV29-1
CSVEEGTGQPQHF
>TRBJ2-7|TRBV4-1
CASSQERLAQTYEQYF
>TRBJ2-1|TRBV30
CAWSTGGYNEQFF
>TRBJ2-1|TRBV9
CASSAAGQGNWDEQFF
>TRBJ2-7|TRBV15
CANRPGRHLSYEQYF
>TRBJ2-7|TRBV6-1
CASSEQGASYEQYF
>TRBJ1-1|TRBV6-5
CASSEGRGTEAFF
>TRBJ2-5|TRBV27
CASSRLAGEETQYF
>TRBJ2-7|TRBV7-9
CASSTEQGENVYEQYF
>TRBJ2-3|TRBV7-9
CASSPVRALDTQYF
>TRBJ2-7|TRBV27
CASSLFDRSYEQYF
>TRBJ2-7|TRBV6-5
CASSYSRSSGPYEQYF
>TRBJ2-1|TRBV2
CASQREVRDEQFF
>TRBJ2-7|TRBV11-2
CASSLAGGSYEQYF
>TRBJ2-5|TRBV6-5
CASSYLGATGETQYF
>TRBJ2-2|TRBV6-1
CASRYSGSGTGELFF
>TRBJ1-1|TRBV27
CASSLGSGTGAFF
>TRBJ2-5|TRBV4-1
CASSRGPGRETQYF
>TRBJ2-7|TRBV7-9
CASSLDGGHWYF
>TRBJ2-5|TRBV29-1
CSVDEVTREETQYF